Listed below are T cell receptor beta chains from one sample, sequenced in a study of metastatic and nonmetastatic thyroid tumors. TCRdb reprocessed the PCR reads using MiXCR. The sample yields about 17,000 clones, 25% to 30% seen once. What was sequenced was tumor tissue. The receptors were gathered from a male donor with papillary thyroid cancer or a benign thyroid nodule (not recorded which). Some clones in this sample may be carry-over from other donors' samples. CDR3s include the opening cysteine and the closing phenylalanine or tryptophan. Each record gives: V gene, clone size, CDR3 protein. Size tells how often a clone was seen (once, few, many) or the class of an expanded clone, and some rows leave it out.

V: TRBV24-1
size: few
CDR3: CATSDATGADTQYF

V: TRBV6-1
size: few
CDR3: CASRTLSNTGELFF

V: TRBV11-2
size: NA
CDR3: CASSSEEGNLLTF

V: TRBV5-1
size: once
CDR3: CASSLSSGRNYGYTF

V: TRBV11-2
size: NA
CDR3: CASSLGGLAGVSRYEQYF

V: TRBV5-1
size: NA
CDR3: CASSNGQGRMNTEAFF

V: TRBV10-3
size: many
CDR3: CAISGQGAFGTEAFF

V: TRBV7-2
size: few
CDR3: CASSFGRNNEQFF

V: TRBV11-2
size: NA
CDR3: CASSVPGTLSYEQYF

V: TRBV12-3/TRBV12-4
size: few
CDR3: CASSLLGRYNEQFF

V: TRBV10-1
size: many
CDR3: CASSDGQGLHEQYF

V: TRBV4-1
size: many
CDR3: CASSQVRGGNTEAFF

V: TRBV6-5
size: few
CDR3: CASSYGLAGGPNTGEQYF

V: TRBV20-1
size: NA
CDR3: CSARGQSNEKLFF

V: TRBV28
size: NA
CDR3: CASTHPVGYEQYF

V: TRBV7-3
size: few
CDR3: CASSDTLNEQFF

V: TRBV7-8
size: NA
CDR3: CASSSLSGQRWGYTF

V: TRBV3-1
size: once
CDR3: CASSHRDGLALHF

V: TRBV9
size: many
CDR3: CASSAGQGLDYGYTF

V: TRBV6-5
size: NA
CDR3: CASSYRVPSNTGELFF

V: TRBV11-2
size: NA
CDR3: CASSLPSGANEQFF

V: TRBV12-3/TRBV12-4
size: many
CDR3: CASSRDYRETQYF

V: TRBV11-1
size: NA
CDR3: CASSSASGRTAYEQYF

V: TRBV27
size: NA
CDR3: CASSSVVRGHLWRSNVLTF

V: TRBV18
size: many
CDR3: CASSPLTGTGVSDTEAFF

V: TRBV5-1
size: few
CDR3: CASKGEGYEQYF

V: TRBV6-1
size: NA
CDR3: CASSEVGEGSTETFF

V: TRBV5-1
size: NA
CDR3: CASSYDRGKGEQYF

V: TRBV20-1
size: NA
CDR3: CSANPALGTDTQYF

V: TRBV6-1
size: NA
CDR3: CASRGATGENTEAFF

V: TRBV5-1
size: NA
CDR3: CASSSEAGYEQYF

V: TRBV7-2
size: many
CDR3: CASSLPGQPQHF

V: TRBV7-2
size: NA
CDR3: CASSPLAGYTGELFF

V: TRBV11-2
size: NA
CDR3: CASSTSGSGSSYEQYF

V: TRBV10-3
size: many
CDR3: CAIPGGASGGANTGELFF

V: TRBV7-9
size: many
CDR3: CASSHVGGADGYTF

V: TRBV28
size: few
CDR3: CASSFRFLTDTQYF

V: TRBV6-2/TRBV6-3
size: few
CDR3: CASSYGGAEAFF

V: TRBV3-1
size: NA
CDR3: CASSIRTSGSQDTQYF

V: TRBV5-6
size: few
CDR3: CASSLDAAFPYGYTF

V: TRBV7-9
size: few
CDR3: CASSLEALPQHF

V: TRBV4-2
size: NA
CDR3: CASSDLGLGSYEQYF

V: TRBV5-4
size: many
CDR3: CASSNPGEGNHEQYF

V: TRBV5-1
size: NA
CDR3: CASSAGNTLYNEQFF

V: TRBV4-1
size: many
CDR3: CASSQGDKTYEQYF

V: TRBV7-2
size: NA
CDR3: CASSLWGSTDTQYF

V: TRBV19
size: many
CDR3: CASGRTGLMNTEAFF

V: TRBV6-1
size: few
CDR3: CATPRRAYAYGYTF

V: TRBV12-3/TRBV12-4
size: many
CDR3: CASSSSGVTGELFF

V: TRBV2
size: once
CDR3: CASSESGTPYNEQFF

V: TRBV6-1
size: many
CDR3: CASSALAGGSTDTQYF

V: TRBV6-1
size: few
CDR3: CASSDGLAVNNEQFF

V: TRBV6-1
size: NA
CDR3: CASSESPDTGELFF

V: TRBV6-1
size: few
CDR3: CASSDGLAGFYEQYF

V: TRBV15
size: NA
CDR3: CATSRGTSGSNEQYF